The 2 T cell receptor beta chains given below trace back to one sample, sequenced in a study of cytomegalovirus exposure and HLA in healthy donors. Primers: 60 Vbeta forward and 13 Jbeta reverse. Some clones are missing from TCRdb's copy, which holds only in-frame ones; the method was immunoSEQ multiplex PCR. The table lists under 150,000 clones, roughly 78% of them singletons. Sequenced: PBMCs. Receptors originate from a woman aged 25-40 years in good health and CMV-seropositive.

The chain employs TRBV6-5 and TRBJ1-2, with a tentative D call TRBD1 (5 bases). This CDR3 region has 15 residues. V was trimmed by 0 bases and J by 10 bases, leaving 18 bases between them. Germline CDR1 and CDR2: MNHEY and SVGAGI. CDR3: CASSYSGISQGAYTF. The CDR3 DNA reads TGTGCCAGCAGTTACTCGGGGATAAGTCAGGGCGCCTACACCTTC.

The chain uses TRBV6-1 and TRBJ2-7, with 11 bases matching TRBD1. CDR3 length equals 14 residues. The ends lost 8 bases at V and 3 bases at J; junction bases unmatched: 6. CDR1 MNHNS and CDR2 SASEGT come from the germline V gene. This chain's CDR3 is CASGSGTGGYEQYF. The CDR3 DNA sequence: TGTGCCAGCGGGTCCGGGACAGGGGGCTACGAGCAGTACTTC.